This is a list of T cell receptor beta chains from one sample in a study of blood T cell repertoires in COVID-19. The method was immunoSEQ multiplex PCR; TCRdb's version includes in-frame clones alone and lacks a portion of them. The sample lists some 13,000 clones, approximately 92% occurring once. Material for sequencing was peripheral blood. The origin of the receptors is a human donor in a cohort sampled during active COVID-19. CDR3s include the opening cysteine and the closing phenylalanine or tryptophan. The D gene is left open where the match is weak. A row's size may be missing; if present it is once, few, many or a size class.

d_call	v_call	clone_size	j_call	cdr3_aa	cdr3_nt
-	TRBV19	-	TRBJ1-2	CASSGDTSYGYTF	TGTGCCAGTAGTGGGGACACTTCCTATGGCTACACCTTC
-	TRBV9	few	TRBJ1-1	CASSVFAGSTEAFF	TGTGCCAGCAGCGTATTCGCGGGGTCCACTGAAGCTTTCTTT
-	TRBV7-9	few	TRBJ2-5	CASSSPGYGETQYF	TGTGCCAGCAGCTCCCCAGGGTACGGAGAGACCCAGTACTTC
-	TRBV5-4	-	TRBJ2-2	CASSSGNNRDTGELFF	TGTGCCAGCAGCTCCGGGAACAATAGGGACACCGGGGAGCTGTTTTTT
TRBD1	TRBV2	once	TRBJ1-1	CASSRDRGTNSLNTEAFF	TGTGCCAGCAGCCGGGACAGGGGGACAAATTCTTTGAACACTGAAGCTTTCTTT
TRBD2	TRBV7-3	-	TRBJ2-1	CASSGGPGLATYNEQFF	TGTGCCAGCAGCGGAGGCCCGGGACTAGCAACCTACAATGAGCAGTTCTTC
TRBD2	TRBV19	-	TRBJ2-1	CASSLLLAGGRNEQFF	TGTGCCAGTAGTCTCCTCCTGGCGGGGGGCCGGAATGAGCAGTTCTTC
-	TRBV5-4	-	TRBJ1-4	CASSPGGTVNEKLFF	TGTGCCAGCAGCCCGGGGGGGACCGTTAATGAAAAACTGTTTTTT
TRBD2	TRBV28	-	TRBJ2-5	CASSLGGSQETQYF	TGTGCCAGCAGTTTGGGGGGGTCTCAAGAGACCCAGTACTTC
-	TRBV9	-	TRBJ2-1	CASSVEQLGAYNEQFF	TGTGCCAGCAGCGTAGAACAATTGGGAGCCTACAATGAGCAGTTCTTC
TRBD1	TRBV11-2	-	TRBJ1-5	CASSLDGQGHQPQHF	TGTGCCAGCAGCTTAGATGGACAGGGGCATCAGCCCCAGCATTTT
TRBD1	TRBV6-1	once	TRBJ1-2	CASSEGQGADYGYTF	TGTGCCAGCAGTGAGGGACAGGGGGCGGATTATGGCTACACCTTC
-	TRBV3-1/TRBV3-2	-	TRBJ2-7	CASSQGPSYEQYF	TGTGCCAGCAGCCAGGGGCCCTCCTACGAGCAGTACTTC
-	TRBV6-1	-	TRBJ1-2	CASSDTFGYTF	TGTGCCAGCAGTGATACATTCGGCTACACCTTC
-	TRBV5-1	-	TRBJ1-2	CASSLVGEDGYTF	TGCGCCAGCAGCTTGGTGGGGGAGGATGGCTACACCTTC
-	TRBV2	-	TRBJ2-1	CASSRNGPSSYNEQFF	TGTGCCAGCAGCCGGAATGGGCCCAGCTCCTACAATGAGCAGTTCTTC
TRBD1	TRBV11-1	-	TRBJ2-7	CASSLQGSYYEQYF	TGTGCCAGCAGTCTACAGGGGTCCTACTACGAGCAGTACTTC
-	TRBV9	few	TRBJ1-6	CASSVGSQYNSPLHF	TGTGCCAGCAGCGTTGGTAGTCAATATAATTCACCCCTCCACTTT
-	TRBV6-5	-	TRBJ2-5	CASSYEQGRRETQYF	TGTGCCAGCAGTTACGAACAGGGAAGGAGGGAGACCCAGTACTTC
-	TRBV5-1	-	TRBJ1-4	CASSLVQASSEKLFF	TGCGCCAGCAGCTTGGTACAGGCATCGAGTGAAAAACTGTTTTTT
TRBD2	TRBV27	-	TRBJ2-2	CASSRAWAGENTGELFF	TGTGCCAGCAGCAGGGCGTGGGCGGGAGAAAACACCGGGGAGCTGTTTTTT
TRBD2	TRBV9	-	TRBJ2-7	CASSVAGTSAYEQYF	TGTGCCAGCAGCGTAGCCGGGACTAGCGCCTACGAGCAGTACTTC
-	TRBV4-3	-	TRBJ1-2	CASSQNTRDSLDYGYTF	TGCGCCAGCAGCCAAAATACGAGGGATAGCTTGGACTATGGCTACACCTTC
TRBD2	TRBV4-3	-	TRBJ2-5	CASSLVAGGSETQYF	TGCGCCAGCAGCCTTGTTGCGGGAGGATCTGAGACCCAGTACTTC
-	TRBV28	-	TRBJ1-1	CAGRTAQGFNTEAFF	TGTGCCGGAAGAACTGCACAGGGTTTTAACACTGAAGCTTTCTTT
-	TRBV19	few	TRBJ2-7	CATQASSYEQYF	TGTGCCACCCAGGCATCCTCCTACGAGCAGTACTTC
-	TRBV6-4	-	TRBJ1-6	CASSVSRNSPLHF	TGTGCCAGCAGTGTTTCGCGTAATTCACCCCTCCACTTT
TRBD2	TRBV5-8	-	TRBJ2-1	CASSLAGTSGSIEQFF	TGTGCCAGCAGCTTGGCCGGGACTAGCGGGAGTATTGAGCAGTTCTTC
-	TRBV12-3/TRBV12-4	-	TRBJ2-5	CASSRQQETQYF	TGTGCCAGCAGCAGGCAACAAGAGACCCAGTACTTC
-	TRBV29-1	-	TRBJ2-7	CSVAWQPYEQYF	TGCAGCGTTGCGTGGCAACCCTACGAGCAGTACTTC
TRBD2	TRBV5-5	once	TRBJ2-1	CASSGGLAVSYSYNEQFF	TGTGCCAGCAGCGGTGGACTAGCGGTCTCCTATAGCTACAATGAGCAGTTCTTC
-	TRBV2	few	TRBJ1-5	CASSENLDQPQHF	TGTGCCAGCAGTGAAAATTTAGATCAGCCCCAGCATTTT
TRBD1	TRBV18	once	TRBJ1-2	CASSPPDRWDYGYTF	TGTGCCAGCTCACCACCGGACAGGTGGGACTATGGCTACACCTTC
-	TRBV28	-	TRBJ2-5	CASSFSRRQETQYF	TGTGCCAGCAGTTTTTCTAGGAGACAAGAGACCCAGTACTTC
TRBD1	TRBV18	-	TRBJ1-2	CASSPRTGEDYGYTF	TGTGCCAGCTCACCCCGGACAGGGGAGGACTATGGCTACACCTTC
TRBD2	TRBV29-1	-	TRBJ2-6	CSVEDVGAGGGANVLTF	TGCAGCGTTGAAGATGTCGGGGCGGGGGGTGGGGCCAACGTCCTGACTTTC
-	TRBV5-1	once	TRBJ2-1	CASSLTVGARGYNEQFF	TGCGCCAGCAGCCTGACAGTAGGGGCCAGGGGCTACAATGAGCAGTTCTTC
-	TRBV6-1	-	TRBJ1-4	CASSDDTTNEKLFF	TGTGCCAGCAGTGACGACACCACTAATGAAAAACTGTTTTTT
TRBD2	TRBV9	-	TRBJ2-1	CASSVRTSGIYNEQFF	TGTGCCAGCAGCGTACGGACTAGCGGGATTTACAATGAGCAGTTCTTC
-	TRBV11-3	-	TRBJ2-7	CASSFSSGYEQYF	TGTGCCAGCAGCTTCTCCTCGGGCTACGAGCAGTACTTC
TRBD2	TRBV5-4	-	TRBJ2-2	CASSLTSGVTGELFF	TGTGCCAGCAGCCTGACTAGCGGGGTGACCGGGGAGCTGTTTTTT
TRBD2	TRBV7-9	-	TRBJ2-1	CASILLIGLGLAGSNEQFF	TGTGCCAGCATCCTACTTATAGGTTTGGGACTAGCGGGATCTAATGAGCAGTTCTTC
-	TRBV9	once	TRBJ1-3	CAEKWRSGNTIYF	TGTGCCGAAAAGTGGAGGTCTGGAAACACCATATATTTT
TRBD1	TRBV3-1/TRBV3-2	-	TRBJ2-7	CASSPRQGIYEQYF	TGTGCCAGCAGCCCCCGACAGGGTATCTACGAGCAGTACTTC
TRBD2	TRBV20-1	-	TRBJ2-7	CSASAGGTGEQYF	TGCAGTGCTAGTGCGGGAGGGACCGGCGAGCAGTACTTC
-	TRBV5-1	-	TRBJ2-3	CASSGLGTTSTDTQYF	TGCGCCAGCAGCGGACTGGGAACAACTAGCACAGATACGCAGTATTTT
TRBD2	TRBV2	-	TRBJ2-3	CASSPLTSGNTDTQYF	TGTGCCAGCAGCCCTCTGACTAGCGGGAACACAGATACGCAGTATTTT
TRBD1	TRBV3-1/TRBV3-2	-	TRBJ1-1	CASSQAPDRVRTEAFF	TGTGCCAGCAGCCAAGCGCCGGACAGGGTAAGGACTGAAGCTTTCTTT
TRBD2	TRBV11-3	-	TRBJ2-3	CASSLGVGSGSRTDTQYF	TGTGCCAGCAGCTTAGGGGTGGGAAGCGGGAGTCGGACAGATACGCAGTATTTT
-	TRBV29-1	-	TRBJ2-4	CSVSEDLAKNIQYF	TGCAGCGTATCCGAAGACTTAGCCAAAAACATTCAGTACTTC
-	TRBV7-2	-	TRBJ2-5	CASSLVTGQETQYF	TGTGCCAGCAGCTTAGTGACAGGACAAGAGACCCAGTACTTC
TRBD1	TRBV2	-	TRBJ1-6	CASREQGQGNSPLHF	TGTGCCAGCAGGGAACAGGGACAGGGGAATTCACCCCTCCACTTT
TRBD2	TRBV5-1	once	TRBJ2-3	CASSFGLAGVVSTDTQYF	TGCGCCAGCAGCTTTGGACTAGCGGGGGTAGTCAGCACAGATACGCAGTATTTT